A single sample gave rise to the 10 T cell receptor beta chains below, sequenced in a study of T-cell memory formation after mild COVID-19 (TCRdb year 2021). Libraries were made using 5' RACE. Instrument on record: Illumina NovaSeq 6000. The raw public reads went through TCRdb reprocessing: fastp at Q25, MiXCR clone calling, in-frame beta chains kept. Rows with a matching CDR3 protein are joined into one entry that keeps the most common DNA and genes. The sample table lists roughly 300,000 distinct CDR3 sequences, approximately 15% of them with a count of one. In total, the top ten clones hold about 20% of the sample. Material: PBMCs or a T cell subset sorted from them (not recorded which). Receptors originate from a man between 18 and 29 years old who had mild COVID-19 (a few samples of this study predate the infection). The sample titles of this study are shuffled in the database, so cell type and time point are left out; the donor was told from shared clones.

The count of this clonotype is one. CDR3 protein: CAWSVGRANYGYTF. In DNA form, the CDR3 reads TGTGCCTGGAGTGTAGGTAGAGCTAACTATGGCTACACCTTC. V gene TRBV30 combines with J gene TRBJ1-2, with D unresolved. The CDR3 length is 14 residues. The germline CDR1 and CDR2 sequences are GTSNPN and SVGIG (reference sequence). Trimming shortened V by 0 bases and J by 0 bases, and 8 bases separated the two germline ends.

This clonotype was detected a few times. The chain recombines TRBV7-2 with TRBJ2-3, with TRBD2 matching over 8 bases. Germline CDR1 SGHTA, CDR2 FQGNSA. CDR3 length: 16 amino acids. The V gene end was trimmed by 3 bases and the J gene end by 4 bases; junction bases not matched to a gene: 9. The CDR3 region is CASSLRVGGVADTQYF. The CDR3 DNA reads as TGTGCCAGCAGCTTGAGAGTCGGGGGGGTCGCAGATACGCAGTATTTT.

The chain's CDR3 is CATSFLTGANVLTF. The DNA of the CDR3 is TGTGCCACCAGCTTTCTGACTGGGGCCAACGTCCTGACTTTC. The chain employs TRBV15 and TRBJ2-6; D ambiguous. The CDR3 runs 14 residues. Trimming pared 5 bases from V and 2 bases from J, leaving 7 bases between. CDR1 and CDR2 (germline): LNHNV, YYDKDF (reference sequence).

V usage is TRBV20-1 and J usage is TRBJ1-2; D is uncertain. The germline gives CDR1 DFQATT, CDR2 SNEGSKA (reference sequence). The CDR3 consists of 13 residues. Trimming cost V 6 bases and J 0 bases, with 11 bases left between them. The CDR3 nucleotides are TGCAGTGCAGGAGACCCTGCTAACTATGGCTACACCTTC. This encodes CSAGDPANYGYTF.

The V gene is TRBV24-1, the J gene TRBJ2-7; D remains ambiguous. Trimming left V 2 bases short and J 1 base short, with 11 bases between. Germline V gene sequence: CDR1 KGHDR, CDR2 SFDVKD. The CDR3 spans 15 residues. CDR3 protein: CATSDCVTPSYEQYF. In nucleotides, the CDR3 is TGTGCCACCAGTGATTGCGTGACACCATCCTACGAGCAGTACTTC.

This chain connects TRBV20-1 to TRBJ1-5; D might be TRBD1 (6 bases). Deletions cut 3 bases from V and 6 bases from J, with 6 bases between. Germline V gene sequence: CDR1 DFQATT, CDR2 SNEGSKA (reference sequence). This CDR3 spans 11 amino acids. CDR3: CSASRGQPQHF. The CDR3 DNA follows: TGCAGTGCTAGCAGGGGTCAGCCCCAGCATTTT.

This clonotype has just a few counts. The chain has TRBV12-5 and TRBJ2-7; 8 bases are shared with TRBD2. The CDR3 loop spans 16 amino acids. Per the germline V gene, CDR1 is LGHNT and CDR2 is FRNRAP. The V and J ends lost 0 bases and 0 bases, in that order; junction bases with no gene match: 4. The CDR3 loop reads CASGLVLGGDSYEQYF. CDR3 nucleotide sequence: TGTGCTAGTGGTTTGGTACTCGGGGGGGACTCCTACGAGCAGTACTTC. The full variable domain, completed using reference TRBV12-5 and TRBJ2-7, is DARVTQTPRHKVTEMGQEVTMRCQPILGHNTVFWYRQTMMQGLELLAYFRNRAPLDDSGMPKDRFSAEMPDATLATLKIQPSEPRDSAVYFCASGLVLGGDSYEQYFGPGTRLTVT.

V usage is TRBV5-1 and J usage is TRBJ2-5; TRBD1 agrees at 10 bases. CDR1 is SGHRS and CDR2 is YFSETQ in the germline V gene. This CDR3 contains 14 residues. With V trimmed by 4 bases and J by 4 bases, 4 bases remained unmatched. In DNA, the CDR3 is TGCGCCAGCAGCCAGACAGGGGGCGGAGAGACCCAGTACTTC. Translation gives CASSQTGGGETQYF.

The chain carries TRBV14 and TRBJ2-5; TRBD2 matches 8 bases. V shed 0 bases and J 8 bases; nucleotides not matched to a gene: 11. Germline assignment: CDR1 SGHDN and CDR2 FVKESK. This CDR3 has 16 residues. The CDR3 coding sequence is TGTGCCAGCAGCCAAGATTTGGCTAGCGGGCGGGAAACCCAGTACTTC. It specifies CASSQDLASGRETQYF.

In DNA, the CDR3 is TGCGCCAGCAGCCAAGGGACAGGGGGCTGGGGAGAGACCCAGTACTTC. This codes for CASSQGTGGWGETQYF. This chain joins TRBV4-3 and TRBJ2-5; 11 positions agree with TRBD1. This CDR3 region has 16 residues. V lost 1 base and J lost 4; bases outside the gene matches: 5. The germline V gene encodes CDR1 LGHNA and CDR2 YSLEER.